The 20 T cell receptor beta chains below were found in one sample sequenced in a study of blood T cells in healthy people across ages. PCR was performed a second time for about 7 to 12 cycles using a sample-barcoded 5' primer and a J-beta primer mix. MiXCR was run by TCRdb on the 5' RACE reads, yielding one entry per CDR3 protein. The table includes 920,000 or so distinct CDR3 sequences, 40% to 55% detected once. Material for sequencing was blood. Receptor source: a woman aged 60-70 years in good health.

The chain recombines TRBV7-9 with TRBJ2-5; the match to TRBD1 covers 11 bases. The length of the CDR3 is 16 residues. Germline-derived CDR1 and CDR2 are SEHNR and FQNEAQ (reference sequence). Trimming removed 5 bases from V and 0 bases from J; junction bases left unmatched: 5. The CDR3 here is CASSNRDRGYQETQYF. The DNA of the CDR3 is TGTGCCAGCAGCAACCGGGACAGGGGGTACCAAGAGACCCAGTACTTC.

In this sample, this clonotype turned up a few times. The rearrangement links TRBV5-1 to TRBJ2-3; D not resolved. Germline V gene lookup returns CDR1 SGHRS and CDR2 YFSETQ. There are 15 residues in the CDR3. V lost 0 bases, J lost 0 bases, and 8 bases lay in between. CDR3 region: CASSLAAASTDTQYF. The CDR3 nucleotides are TGCGCCAGCAGCTTGGCGGCGGCCAGCACAGATACGCAGTATTTT.

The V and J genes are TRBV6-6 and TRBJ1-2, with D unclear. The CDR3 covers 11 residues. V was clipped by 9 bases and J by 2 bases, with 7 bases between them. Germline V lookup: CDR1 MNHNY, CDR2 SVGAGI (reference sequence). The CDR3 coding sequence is TGTGCCAGAACACGCAACTATGGCTACACCTTC. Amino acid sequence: CARTRNYGYTF.

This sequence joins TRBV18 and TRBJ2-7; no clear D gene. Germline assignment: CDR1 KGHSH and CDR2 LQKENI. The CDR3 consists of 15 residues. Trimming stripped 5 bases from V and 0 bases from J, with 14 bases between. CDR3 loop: CASSLGPVSSYEQYF. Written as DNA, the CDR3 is TGTGCCAGCTCATTGGGTCCCGTCAGCTCCTACGAGCAGTACTTC.

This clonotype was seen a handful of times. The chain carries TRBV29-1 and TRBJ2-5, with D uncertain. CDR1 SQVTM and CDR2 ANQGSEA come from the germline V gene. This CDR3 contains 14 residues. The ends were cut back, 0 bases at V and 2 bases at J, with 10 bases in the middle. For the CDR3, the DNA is TGCAGCGTTGAAGATTATCCTAAACAAGAGACCCAGTACTTC. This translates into CSVEDYPKQETQYF.

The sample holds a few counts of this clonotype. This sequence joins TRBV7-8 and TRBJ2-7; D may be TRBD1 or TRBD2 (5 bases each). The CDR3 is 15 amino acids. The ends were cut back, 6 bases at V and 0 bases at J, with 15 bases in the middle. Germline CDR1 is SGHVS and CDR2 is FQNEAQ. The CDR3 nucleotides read TGTGCCAGCAGTCGAGGGGAACTAGGCTCCTACGAGCAGTACTTC. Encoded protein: CASSRGELGSYEQYF.

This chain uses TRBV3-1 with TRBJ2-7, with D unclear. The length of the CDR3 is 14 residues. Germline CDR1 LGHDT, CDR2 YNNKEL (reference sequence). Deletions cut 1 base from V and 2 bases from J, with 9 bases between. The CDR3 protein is CASSQGAVTYEQYF. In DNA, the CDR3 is TGTGCCAGCAGCCAAGGGGCAGTAACCTACGAGCAGTACTTC.

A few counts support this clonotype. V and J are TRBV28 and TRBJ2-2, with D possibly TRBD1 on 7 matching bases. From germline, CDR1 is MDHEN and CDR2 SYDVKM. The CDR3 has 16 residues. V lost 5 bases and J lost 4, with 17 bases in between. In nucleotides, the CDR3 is TGTGCCAGCAGTCGAGGTGGCGGGACAGCCACCGGGGAGCTGTTTTTT. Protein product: CASSRGGGTATGELFF.

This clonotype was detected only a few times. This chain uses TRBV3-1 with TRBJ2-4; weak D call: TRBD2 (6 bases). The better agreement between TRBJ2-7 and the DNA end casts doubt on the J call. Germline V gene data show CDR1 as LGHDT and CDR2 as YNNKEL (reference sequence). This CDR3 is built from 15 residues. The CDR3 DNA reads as TGTGCCAGCAGCCAAGAATATGGAGGGTGGTACGAGCAGTACTTC. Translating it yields CASSQEYGGWYEQYF.

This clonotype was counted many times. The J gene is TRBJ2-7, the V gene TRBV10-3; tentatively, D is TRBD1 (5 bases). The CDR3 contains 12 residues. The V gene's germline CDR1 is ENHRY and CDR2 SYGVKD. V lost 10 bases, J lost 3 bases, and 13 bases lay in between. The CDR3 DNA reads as TGTGCCACCTCGACAGACGACTACGAGCAGTACTTC. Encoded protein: CATSTDDYEQYF.

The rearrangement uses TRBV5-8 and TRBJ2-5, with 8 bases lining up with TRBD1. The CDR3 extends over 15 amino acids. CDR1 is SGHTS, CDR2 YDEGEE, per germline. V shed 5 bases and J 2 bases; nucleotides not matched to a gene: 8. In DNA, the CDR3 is TGTGCCAGCAGAAAGACAGGGGCCTCTCAAGAGACCCAGTACTTC. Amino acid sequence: CASRKTGASQETQYF. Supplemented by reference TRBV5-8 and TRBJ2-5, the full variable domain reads EAGVTQSPTHLIKTRGQQATLRCSPISGHTSVYWYQQALGLGLQFLLWYDEGEERNRGNFPPRFSGRQFPNYSSELNVNALELEDSALYLCASRKTGASQETQYFGPGTRLLVL.

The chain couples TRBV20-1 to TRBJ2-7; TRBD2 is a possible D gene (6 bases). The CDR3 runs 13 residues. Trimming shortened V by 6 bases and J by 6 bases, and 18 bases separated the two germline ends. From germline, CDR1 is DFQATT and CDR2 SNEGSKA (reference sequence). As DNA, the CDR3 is TGCAGTGCCTGGGACTCGCGAGAGTCCGAGCAGTACTTC. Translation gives CSAWDSRESEQYF.

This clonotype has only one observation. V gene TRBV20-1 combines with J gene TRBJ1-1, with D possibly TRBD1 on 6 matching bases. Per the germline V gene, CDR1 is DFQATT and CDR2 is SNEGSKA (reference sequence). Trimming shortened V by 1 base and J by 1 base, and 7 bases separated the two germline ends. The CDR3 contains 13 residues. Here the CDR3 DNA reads TGCAGTGCTAGAGCGGACAGGAACACTGAAGCTTTCTTT. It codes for CSARADRNTEAFF.

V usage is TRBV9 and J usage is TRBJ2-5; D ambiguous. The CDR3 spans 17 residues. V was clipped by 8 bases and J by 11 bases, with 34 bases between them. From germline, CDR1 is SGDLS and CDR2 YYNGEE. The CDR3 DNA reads TGTGCCAGTCCCGTCCCCCCGGGCAACCCCCCGGTCAATGAGCAGTACTTC. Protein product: CASPVPPGNPPVNEQYF.

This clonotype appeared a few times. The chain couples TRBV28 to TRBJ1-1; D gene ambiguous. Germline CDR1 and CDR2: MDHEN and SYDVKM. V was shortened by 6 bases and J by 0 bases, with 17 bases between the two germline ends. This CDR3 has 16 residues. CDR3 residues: CASSSHPQLMNTEAFF. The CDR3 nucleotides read TGTGCCAGCAGCTCCCATCCACAACTCATGAACACTGAAGCTTTCTTT.

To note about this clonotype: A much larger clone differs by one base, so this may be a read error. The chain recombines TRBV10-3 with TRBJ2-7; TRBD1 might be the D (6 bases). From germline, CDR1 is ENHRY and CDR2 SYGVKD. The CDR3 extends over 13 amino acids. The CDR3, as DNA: TGTGCCGTCAGTGACGGACAGTCCTACGAGCAGTACTTC. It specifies CAVSDGQSYEQYF.

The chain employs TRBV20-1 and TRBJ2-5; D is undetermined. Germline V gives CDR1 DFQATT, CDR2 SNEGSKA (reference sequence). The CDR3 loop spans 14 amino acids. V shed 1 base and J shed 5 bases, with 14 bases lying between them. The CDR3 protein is CSARVVVAGETQYF. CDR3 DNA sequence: TGCAGTGCTAGAGTGGTTGTAGCCGGGGAGACCCAGTACTTC.

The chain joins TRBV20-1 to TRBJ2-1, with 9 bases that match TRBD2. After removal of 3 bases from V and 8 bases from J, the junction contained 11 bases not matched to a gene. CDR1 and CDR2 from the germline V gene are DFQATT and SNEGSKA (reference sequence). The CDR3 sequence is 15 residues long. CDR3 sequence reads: CSARSWTSVIDEQFF. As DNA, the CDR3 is TGCAGTGCTAGGTCCTGGACTAGCGTTATCGATGAGCAGTTCTTC.

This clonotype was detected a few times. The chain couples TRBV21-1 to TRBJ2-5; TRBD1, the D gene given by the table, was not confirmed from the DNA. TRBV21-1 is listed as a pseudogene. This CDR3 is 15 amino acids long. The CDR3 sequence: CASSTVTGSQETQYF. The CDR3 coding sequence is TGTGCCAGCAGCACCGTGACAGGGTCCCAAGAGACCCAGTACTTC.

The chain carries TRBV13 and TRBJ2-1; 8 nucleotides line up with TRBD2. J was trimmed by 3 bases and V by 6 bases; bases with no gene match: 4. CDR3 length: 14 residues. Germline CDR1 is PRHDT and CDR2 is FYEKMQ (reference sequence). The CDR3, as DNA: TGTGCCAGCAGTACGGGACTAGGCTACAATGAGCAGTTCTTC. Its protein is CASSTGLGYNEQFF.